This TCR beta chain was documented in a study of cytomegalovirus exposure and HLA in healthy donors. For the study at large: Most genotyped donors, around 86% of more than 300, had Caucasian-associated genetic ancestry.

This PCR relied on a set of 60 Vbeta primers and 13 Jbeta primers. TCRdb's table, derived via immunoSEQ multiplex PCR, lists solely in-frame clones and lacks some. Here the sample spans 190,000 or so clones, approximately 79% being singletons. All donors participated as healthy donors of bone marrow. The TCR originated in a girl between 5 and 17 years old in good health and CMV-seropositive. Specimen: PBMCs.

CDR3 residues: CASSFGPQGTQYF. DNA of the CDR3: TGTGCCAGCAGCTTTGGACCACAGGGGACCCAGTACTTC. The gene calls are TRBV11-3 and TRBJ2-5; possible D gene TRBD1, 6 bases. The V end was cut by 3 bases, the J end by 7 bases, with 12 bases between. Germline V gives CDR1 SGHNT, CDR2 YENEEA. This CDR3 has 13 residues.